This paragraph reports one T cell receptor beta chain. Its antigen is still unknown. These data originate in a study of blood T cells in healthy people across ages. Next came a second PCR, run for about 6 to 12 cycles, which used a sample-barcoded 5' primer along with a J-beta primer mix. TCRdb analysed the 5' RACE reads with MiXCR anew, one entry per CDR3 protein. The sample records around 800,000 distinct CDR3 sequences, roughly 24% being singletons. Study-wide results and caveats: TCR beta diversity, measured per million T cells, fell in a roughly linear way with age.

A further study also used this sample, focusing on T cells of mothers and their children. That investigation notes: Healthy Caucasian mothers, three in number, and their six children were the donors. In both related and unrelated pairs, TCR recombination output is shaped similarly by thymic selection. Overlap measured in related mother-child pairs was slightly, non-significantly higher than in unrelated pairs.

Sequenced: blood. The TCR was taken from a boy aged 10-17 years in good health.

CDR3 residues: CASSPGARPEAFF. The DNA for the CDR3 is TGTGCCAGCAGCCCCGGGGCGAGACCTGAAGCTTTCTTT. V gene TRBV7-9 combines with J gene TRBJ1-1; possibly TRBD1 for D (5 bases). Trimming removed 5 bases at V and 6 bases at J, with 13 bases between. From germline, CDR1 is SEHNR and CDR2 FQNEAQ (reference sequence). The CDR3 extends over 13 amino acids.